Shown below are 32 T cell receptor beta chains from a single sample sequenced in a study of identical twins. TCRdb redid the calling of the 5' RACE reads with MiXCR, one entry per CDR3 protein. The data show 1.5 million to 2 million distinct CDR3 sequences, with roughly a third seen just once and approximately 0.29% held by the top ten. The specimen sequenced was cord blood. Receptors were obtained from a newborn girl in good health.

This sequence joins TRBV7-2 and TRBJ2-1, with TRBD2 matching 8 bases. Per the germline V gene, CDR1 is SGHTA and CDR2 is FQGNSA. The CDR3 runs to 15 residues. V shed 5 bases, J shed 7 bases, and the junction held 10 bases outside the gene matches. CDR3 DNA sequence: TGTGCCAGCAGCCGCGTGATAGCGGGGAGGAATGAGCAGTTCTTC. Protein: CASSRVIAGRNEQFF. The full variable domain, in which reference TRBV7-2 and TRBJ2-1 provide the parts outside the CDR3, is GAGVSQSPSNKVTEKGKDVELRCDPISGHTALYWYRQSLGQGLEFLIYFQGNSAPDKSGLPSDRFSAERTGGSVSTLTIQRTQQEDSAVYLCASSRVIAGRNEQFFGPGTRLTVL.

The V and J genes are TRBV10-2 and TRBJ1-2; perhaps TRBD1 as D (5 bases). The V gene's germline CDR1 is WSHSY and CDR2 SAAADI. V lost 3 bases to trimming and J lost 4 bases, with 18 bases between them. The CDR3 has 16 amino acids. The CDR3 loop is CASSESGHLNLYGYTF. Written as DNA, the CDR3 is TGCGCCAGCAGTGAATCAGGGCACCTTAACCTCTATGGCTACACCTTC.

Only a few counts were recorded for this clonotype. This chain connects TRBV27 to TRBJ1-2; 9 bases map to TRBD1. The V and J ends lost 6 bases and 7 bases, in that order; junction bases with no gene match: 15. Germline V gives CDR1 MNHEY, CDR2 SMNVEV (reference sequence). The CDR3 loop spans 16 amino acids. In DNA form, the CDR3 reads TGTGCCAGCAGACCATGGGACAGGGACCCTGTGGGTGGCTACACCTTC. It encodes CASRPWDRDPVGGYTF.

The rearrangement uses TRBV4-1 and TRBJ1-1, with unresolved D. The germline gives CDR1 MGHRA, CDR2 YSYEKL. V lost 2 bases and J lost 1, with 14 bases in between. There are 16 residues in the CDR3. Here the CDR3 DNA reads TGCGCCAGCAGCCAAAGATGGTATTTTGGGAACACTGAAGCTTTCTTT. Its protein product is CASSQRWYFGNTEAFF.

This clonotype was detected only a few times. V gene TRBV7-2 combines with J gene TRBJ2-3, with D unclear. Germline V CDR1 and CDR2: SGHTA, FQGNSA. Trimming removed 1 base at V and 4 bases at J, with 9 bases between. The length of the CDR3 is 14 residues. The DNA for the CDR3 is TGTGCCAGCAGCTTAGGCCAAATATCAGATACGCAGTATTTT. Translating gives CASSLGQISDTQYF. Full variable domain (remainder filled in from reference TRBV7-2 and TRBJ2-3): GAGVSQSPSNKVTEKGKDVELRCDPISGHTALYWYRQSLGQGLEFLIYFQGNSAPDKSGLPSDRFSAERTGGSVSTLTIQRTQQEDSAVYLCASSLGQISDTQYFGPGTRLTVL.

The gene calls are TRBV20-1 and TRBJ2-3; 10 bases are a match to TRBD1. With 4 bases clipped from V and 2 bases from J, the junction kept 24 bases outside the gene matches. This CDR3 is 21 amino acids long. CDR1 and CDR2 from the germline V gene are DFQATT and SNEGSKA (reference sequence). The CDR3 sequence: CSATPLGQGEPYGDHTDTQYF. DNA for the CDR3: TGCAGTGCTACCCCCTTAGGACAGGGGGAGCCGTACGGGGATCACACAGATACGCAGTATTTT.

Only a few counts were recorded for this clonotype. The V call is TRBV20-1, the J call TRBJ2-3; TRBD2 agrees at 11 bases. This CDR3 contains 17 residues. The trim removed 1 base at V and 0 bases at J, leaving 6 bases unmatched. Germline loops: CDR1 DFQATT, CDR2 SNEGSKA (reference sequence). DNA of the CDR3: TGCAGTGCTAGAGTTGTAGCGGGGGGGTCTAGCACAGATACGCAGTATTTT. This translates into CSARVVAGGSSTDTQYF.

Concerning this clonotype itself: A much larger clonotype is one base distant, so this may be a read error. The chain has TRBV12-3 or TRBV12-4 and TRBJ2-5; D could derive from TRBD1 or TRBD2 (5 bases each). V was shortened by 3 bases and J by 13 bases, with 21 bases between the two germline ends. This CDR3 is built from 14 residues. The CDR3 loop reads CASSFPGATYERYF. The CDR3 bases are TGTGCCAGCAGTTTTCCCGGGGCCACCTACGAGCGGTACTTC.

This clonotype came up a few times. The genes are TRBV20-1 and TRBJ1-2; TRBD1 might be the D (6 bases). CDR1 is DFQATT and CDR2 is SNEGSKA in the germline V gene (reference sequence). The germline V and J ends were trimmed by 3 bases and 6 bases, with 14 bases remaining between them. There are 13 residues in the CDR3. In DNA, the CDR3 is TGCAGTGCTAGCGGCGTTAACAGGGATGGCTACACCTTC. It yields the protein CSASGVNRDGYTF.

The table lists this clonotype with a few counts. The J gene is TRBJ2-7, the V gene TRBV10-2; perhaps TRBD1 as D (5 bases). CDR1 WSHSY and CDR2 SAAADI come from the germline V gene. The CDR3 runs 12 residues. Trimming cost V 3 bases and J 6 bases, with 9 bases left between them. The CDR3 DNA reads TGCGCCAGCAGTGAACTTCAGGGCGAGCAGTACTTC. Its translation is CASSELQGEQYF.

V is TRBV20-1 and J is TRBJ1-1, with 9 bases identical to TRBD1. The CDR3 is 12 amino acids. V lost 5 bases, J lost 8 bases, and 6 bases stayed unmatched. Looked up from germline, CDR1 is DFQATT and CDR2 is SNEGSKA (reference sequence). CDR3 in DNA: TGCAGTGCTGTGTCCGGGACAGGGGAAGCTTTCTTT. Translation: CSAVSGTGEAFF.

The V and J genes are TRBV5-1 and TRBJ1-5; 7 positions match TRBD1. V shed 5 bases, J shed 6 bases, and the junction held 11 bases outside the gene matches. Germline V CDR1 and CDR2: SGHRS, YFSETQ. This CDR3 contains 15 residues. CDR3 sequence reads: CASRTGTGLFQPQHF. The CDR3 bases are TGCGCCAGCAGGACAGGGACGGGACTTTTTCAGCCCCAGCATTTT.

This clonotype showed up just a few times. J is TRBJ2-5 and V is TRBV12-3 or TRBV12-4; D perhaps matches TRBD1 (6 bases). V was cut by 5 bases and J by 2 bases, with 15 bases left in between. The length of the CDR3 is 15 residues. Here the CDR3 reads CASSSSGHHQETQYF. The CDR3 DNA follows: TGTGCCAGCAGTAGCTCGGGACACCATCAAGAGACCCAGTACTTC.

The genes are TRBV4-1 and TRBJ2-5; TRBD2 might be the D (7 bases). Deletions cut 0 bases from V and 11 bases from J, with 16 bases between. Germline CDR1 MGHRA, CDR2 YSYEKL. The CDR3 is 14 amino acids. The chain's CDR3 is CASSQDWGGDEQYF. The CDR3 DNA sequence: TGCGCCAGCAGCCAAGATTGGGGGGGCGATGAGCAGTACTTC.

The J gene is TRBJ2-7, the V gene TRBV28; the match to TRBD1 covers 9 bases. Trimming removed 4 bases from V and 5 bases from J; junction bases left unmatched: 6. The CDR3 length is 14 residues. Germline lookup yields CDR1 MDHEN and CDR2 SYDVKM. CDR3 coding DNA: TGTGCCAGCAGTTATTTGGACAGGGGACACGAGCAGTACTTC. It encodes CASSYLDRGHEQYF.

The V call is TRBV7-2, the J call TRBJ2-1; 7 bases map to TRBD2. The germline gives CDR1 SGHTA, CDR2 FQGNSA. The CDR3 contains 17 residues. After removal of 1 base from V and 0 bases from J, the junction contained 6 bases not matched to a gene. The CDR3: CASSLVGGSLSYNEQFF. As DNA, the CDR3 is TGTGCCAGCAGCTTAGTGGGAGGGAGCCTCTCCTACAATGAGCAGTTCTTC.

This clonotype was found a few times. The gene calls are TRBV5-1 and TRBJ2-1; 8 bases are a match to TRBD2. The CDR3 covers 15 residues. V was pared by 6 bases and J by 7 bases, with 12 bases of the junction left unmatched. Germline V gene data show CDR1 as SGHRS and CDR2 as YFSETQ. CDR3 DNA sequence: TGCGCCAGCAACCCAGTGGCGGGAGGCCCAAATGAGCAGTTCTTC. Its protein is CASNPVAGGPNEQFF.

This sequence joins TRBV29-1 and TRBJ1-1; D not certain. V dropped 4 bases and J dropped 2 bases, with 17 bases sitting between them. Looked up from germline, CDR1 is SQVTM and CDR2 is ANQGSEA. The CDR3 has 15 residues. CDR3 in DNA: TGCAGCGTTGTCATCGGCACCATAGAAAACACTGAAGCTTTCTTT. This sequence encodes CSVVIGTIENTEAFF.

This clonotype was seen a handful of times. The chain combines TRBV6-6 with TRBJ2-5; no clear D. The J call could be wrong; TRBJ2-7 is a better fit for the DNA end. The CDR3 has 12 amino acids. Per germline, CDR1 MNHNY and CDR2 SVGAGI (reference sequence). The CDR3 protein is CASSQTRDEQYF. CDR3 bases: TGTGCCAGCAGCCAGACCCGGGACGAGCAGTACTTC.

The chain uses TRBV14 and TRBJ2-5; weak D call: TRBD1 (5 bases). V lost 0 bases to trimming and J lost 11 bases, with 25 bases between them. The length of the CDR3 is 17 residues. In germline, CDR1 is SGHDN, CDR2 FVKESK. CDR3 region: CASSQDAPGRGHNEQYF. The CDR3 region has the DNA TGTGCCAGCAGCCAAGATGCCCCTGGAAGGGGTCACAATGAGCAGTACTTC.

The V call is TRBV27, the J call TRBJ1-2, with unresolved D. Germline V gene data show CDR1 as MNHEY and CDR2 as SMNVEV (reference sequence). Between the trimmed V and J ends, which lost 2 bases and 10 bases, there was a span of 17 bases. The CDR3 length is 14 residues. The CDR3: CASSLRAFLYDYTF. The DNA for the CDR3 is TGTGCCAGCAGTTTACGAGCATTCCTTTACGACTACACCTTC.

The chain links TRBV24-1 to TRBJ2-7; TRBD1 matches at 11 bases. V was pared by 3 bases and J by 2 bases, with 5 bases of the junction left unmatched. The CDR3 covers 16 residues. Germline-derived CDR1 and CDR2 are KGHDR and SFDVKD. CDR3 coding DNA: TGTGCCACCAGTGATGATACGGGACAGGGGGCCTACGAGCAGTACTTC. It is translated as CATSDDTGQGAYEQYF.

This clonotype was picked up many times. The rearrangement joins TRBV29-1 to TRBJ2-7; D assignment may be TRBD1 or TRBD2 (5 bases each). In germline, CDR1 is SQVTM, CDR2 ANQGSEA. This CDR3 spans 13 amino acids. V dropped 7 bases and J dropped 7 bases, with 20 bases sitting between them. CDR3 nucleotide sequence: TGCAGCGCGCTTTGGGGGTCTTCGGGGGAGCAGTACTTC. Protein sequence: CSALWGSSGEQYF.

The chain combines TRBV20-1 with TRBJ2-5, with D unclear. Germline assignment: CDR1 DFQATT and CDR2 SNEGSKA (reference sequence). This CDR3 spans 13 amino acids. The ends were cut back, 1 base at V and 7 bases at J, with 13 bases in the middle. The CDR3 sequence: CSARGLGWRTQYF. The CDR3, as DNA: TGCAGTGCTAGAGGTCTCGGGTGGAGGACCCAGTACTTC.

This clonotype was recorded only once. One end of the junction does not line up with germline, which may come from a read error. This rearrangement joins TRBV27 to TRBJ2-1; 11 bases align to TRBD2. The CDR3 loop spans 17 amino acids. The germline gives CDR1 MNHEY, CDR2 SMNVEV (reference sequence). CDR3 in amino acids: CAGSLSSSGRFVNEQFF. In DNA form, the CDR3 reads TGTGCCGGCAGTTTGTCGTCTAGCGGGAGGTTCGTGAATGAGCAGTTCTTC.

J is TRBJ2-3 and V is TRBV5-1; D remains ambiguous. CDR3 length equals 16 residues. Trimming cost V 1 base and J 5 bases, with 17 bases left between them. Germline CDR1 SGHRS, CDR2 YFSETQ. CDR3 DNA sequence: TGCGCCAGCAGCTTGTTGCGGCCCTACGATGAAGATACGCAGTATTTT. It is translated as CASSLLRPYDEDTQYF.

The CDR3 reads CSVELWVQGWLEMNTEAFF. CDR3 bases: TGCAGCGTTGAATTGTGGGTACAGGGCTGGCTCGAGATGAACACTGAAGCTTTCTTT. The rearrangement uses TRBV29-1 and TRBJ1-1; tentatively, D is TRBD1 (6 bases). The ends were cut back, 2 bases at V and 0 bases at J, with 25 bases in the middle. This CDR3 is built from 19 residues. Germline CDR1 SQVTM, CDR2 ANQGSEA. The entire variable domain, with the rest obtained from reference TRBV29-1 and TRBJ1-1, is as follows: SAVISQKPSRDICQRGTSLTIQCQVDSQVTMMFWYRQQPGQSLTLIATANQGSEATYESGFVIDKFPISRPNLTFSTLTVSNMSPEDSSIYLCSVELWVQGWLEMNTEAFFGQGTRLTVV.

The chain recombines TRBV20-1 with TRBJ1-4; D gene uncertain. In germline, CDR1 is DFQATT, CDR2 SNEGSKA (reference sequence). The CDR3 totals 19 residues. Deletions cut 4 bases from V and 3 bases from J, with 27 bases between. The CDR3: CSAKARRIGIQLANEKLFF. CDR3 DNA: TGCAGTGCTAAGGCACGGCGAATCGGAATACAACTTGCTAATGAAAAACTGTTTTTT.

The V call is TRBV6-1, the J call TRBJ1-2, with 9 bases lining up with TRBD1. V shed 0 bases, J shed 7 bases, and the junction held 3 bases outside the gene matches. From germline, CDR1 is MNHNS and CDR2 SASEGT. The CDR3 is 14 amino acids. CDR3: CASSEAGQGGGYTF. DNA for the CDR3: TGTGCCAGCAGTGAAGCGGGACAGGGAGGTGGCTACACCTTC.

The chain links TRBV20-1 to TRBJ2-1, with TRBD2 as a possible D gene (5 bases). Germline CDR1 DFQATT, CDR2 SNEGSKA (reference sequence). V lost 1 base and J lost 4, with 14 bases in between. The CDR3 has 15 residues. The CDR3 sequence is CSARGGPNIYNEQFF. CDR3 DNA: TGCAGTGCTAGAGGAGGGCCCAATATTTACAATGAGCAGTTCTTC.

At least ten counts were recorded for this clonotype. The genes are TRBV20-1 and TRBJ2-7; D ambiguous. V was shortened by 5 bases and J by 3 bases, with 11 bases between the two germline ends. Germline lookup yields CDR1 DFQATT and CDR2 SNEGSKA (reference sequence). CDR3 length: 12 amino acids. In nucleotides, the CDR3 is TGCAGTGCTTCGCCGGTGAACTACGAGCAGTACTTC. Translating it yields CSASPVNYEQYF.

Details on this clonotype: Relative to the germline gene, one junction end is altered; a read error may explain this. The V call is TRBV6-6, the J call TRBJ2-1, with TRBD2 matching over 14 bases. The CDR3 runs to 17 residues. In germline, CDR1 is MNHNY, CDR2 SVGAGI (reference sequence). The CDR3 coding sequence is TGTGCCGGCAGTTACTCGACCGGGACTAGCGGGGGCTACGAGCAGTTCTTC. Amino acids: CAGSYSTGTSGGYEQFF.